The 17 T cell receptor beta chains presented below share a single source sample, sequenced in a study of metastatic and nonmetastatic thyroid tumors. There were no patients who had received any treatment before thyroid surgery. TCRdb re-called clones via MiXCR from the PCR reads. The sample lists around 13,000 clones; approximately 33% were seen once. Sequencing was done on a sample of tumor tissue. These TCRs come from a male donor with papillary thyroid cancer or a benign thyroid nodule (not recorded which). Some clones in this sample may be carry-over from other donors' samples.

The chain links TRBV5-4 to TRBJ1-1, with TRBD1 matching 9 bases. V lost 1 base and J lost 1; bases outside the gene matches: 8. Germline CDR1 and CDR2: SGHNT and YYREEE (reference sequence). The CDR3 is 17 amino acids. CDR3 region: CASSLNRGLGTNTEAFF. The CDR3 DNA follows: TGTGCCAGCAGCTTGAACAGGGGGCTGGGAACGAACACTGAAGCTTTCTTT.

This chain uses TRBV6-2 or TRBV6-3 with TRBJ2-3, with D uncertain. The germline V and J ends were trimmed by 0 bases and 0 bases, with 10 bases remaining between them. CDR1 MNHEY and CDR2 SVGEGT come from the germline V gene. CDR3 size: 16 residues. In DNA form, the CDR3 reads TGTGCCAGCAGTTACTCGCAGGCAAGGAGCACAGATACGCAGTATTTT. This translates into CASSYSQARSTDTQYF.

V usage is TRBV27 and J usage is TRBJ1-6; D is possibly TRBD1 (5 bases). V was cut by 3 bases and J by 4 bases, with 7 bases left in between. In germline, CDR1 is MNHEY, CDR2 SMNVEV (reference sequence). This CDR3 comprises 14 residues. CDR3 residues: CASSFKGYNSPLHF. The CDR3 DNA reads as TGTGCCAGCAGTTTCAAGGGGTATAATTCACCCCTCCACTTT.

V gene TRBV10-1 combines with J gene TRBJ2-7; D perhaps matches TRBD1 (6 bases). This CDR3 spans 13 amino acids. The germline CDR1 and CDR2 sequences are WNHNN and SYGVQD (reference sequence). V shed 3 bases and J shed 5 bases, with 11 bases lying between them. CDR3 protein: CASSDARGHEQYF. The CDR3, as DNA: TGCGCCAGCAGTGACGCCAGGGGCCACGAGCAGTACTTC.

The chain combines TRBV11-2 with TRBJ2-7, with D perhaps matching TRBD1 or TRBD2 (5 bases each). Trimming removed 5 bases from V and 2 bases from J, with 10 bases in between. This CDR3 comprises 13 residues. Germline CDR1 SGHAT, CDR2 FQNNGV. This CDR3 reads CASSRDGTYEQYF. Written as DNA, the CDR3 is TGTGCCAGCAGCAGGGACGGAACCTACGAGCAGTACTTC.

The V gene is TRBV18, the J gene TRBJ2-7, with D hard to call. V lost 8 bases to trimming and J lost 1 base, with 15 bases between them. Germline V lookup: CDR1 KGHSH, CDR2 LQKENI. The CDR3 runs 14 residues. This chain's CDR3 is CASPPEWVSYEQYF. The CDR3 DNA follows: TGTGCCAGCCCCCCTGAATGGGTATCCTACGAGCAGTACTTC.

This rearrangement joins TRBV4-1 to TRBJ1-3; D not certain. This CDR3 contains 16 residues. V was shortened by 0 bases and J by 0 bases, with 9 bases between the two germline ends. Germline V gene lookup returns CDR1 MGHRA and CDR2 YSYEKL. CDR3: CASSQDAGSSGNTIYF. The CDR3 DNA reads TGCGCCAGCAGCCAAGACGCTGGAAGCTCTGGAAACACCATATATTTT.

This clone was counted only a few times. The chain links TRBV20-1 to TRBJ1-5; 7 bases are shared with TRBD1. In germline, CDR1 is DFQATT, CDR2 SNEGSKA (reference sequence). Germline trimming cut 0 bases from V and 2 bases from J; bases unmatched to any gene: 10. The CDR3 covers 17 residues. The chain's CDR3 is CSARDASGGWGNQPQHF. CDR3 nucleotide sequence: TGCAGTGCTAGAGATGCTTCAGGGGGGTGGGGCAATCAGCCCCAGCATTTT.

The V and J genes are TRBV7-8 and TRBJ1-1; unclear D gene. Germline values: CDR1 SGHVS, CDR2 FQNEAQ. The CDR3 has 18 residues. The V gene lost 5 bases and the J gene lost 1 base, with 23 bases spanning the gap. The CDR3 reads CASSGLVKGTGKNTEAFF. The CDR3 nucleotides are TGTGCCAGCAGCGGACTGGTAAAGGGCACGGGTAAGAACACTGAAGCTTTCTTT.

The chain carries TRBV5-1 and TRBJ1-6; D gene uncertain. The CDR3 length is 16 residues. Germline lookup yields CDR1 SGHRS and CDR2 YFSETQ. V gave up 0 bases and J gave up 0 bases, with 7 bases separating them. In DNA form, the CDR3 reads TGCGCCAGCAGCTTGGTACTAAGCTCCTATAATTCACCCCTCCACTTT. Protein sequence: CASSLVLSSYNSPLHF.

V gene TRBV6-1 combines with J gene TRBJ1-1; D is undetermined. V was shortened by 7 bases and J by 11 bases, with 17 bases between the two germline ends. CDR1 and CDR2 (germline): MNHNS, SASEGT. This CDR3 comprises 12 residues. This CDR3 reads CASIPDGRRAFF. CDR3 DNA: TGTGCCAGCATCCCAGACGGACGGCGGGCTTTCTTT.

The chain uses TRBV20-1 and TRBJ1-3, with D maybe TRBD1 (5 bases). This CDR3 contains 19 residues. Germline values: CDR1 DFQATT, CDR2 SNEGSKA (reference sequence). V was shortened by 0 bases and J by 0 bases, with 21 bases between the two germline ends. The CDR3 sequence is CSARDLLGGAPRSGNTIYF. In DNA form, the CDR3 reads TGCAGTGCTAGAGATCTATTAGGTGGGGCGCCCCGCTCTGGAAACACCATATATTTT.

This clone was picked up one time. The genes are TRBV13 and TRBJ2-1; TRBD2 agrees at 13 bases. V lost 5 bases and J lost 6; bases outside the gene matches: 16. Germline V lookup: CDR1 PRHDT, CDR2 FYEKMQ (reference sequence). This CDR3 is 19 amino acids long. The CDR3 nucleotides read TGTGCCAGCAGCCACCCGCCGGGACTAGCGGGGAAGCCGTTCAATGAGCAGTTCTTC. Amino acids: CASSHPPGLAGKPFNEQFF.

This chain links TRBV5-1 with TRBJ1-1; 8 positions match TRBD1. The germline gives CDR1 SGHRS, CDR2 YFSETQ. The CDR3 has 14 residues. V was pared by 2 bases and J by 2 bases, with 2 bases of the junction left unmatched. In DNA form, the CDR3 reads TGCGCCAGCAGCTTCGGGACAGGTAACACTGAAGCTTTCTTT. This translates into CASSFGTGNTEAFF.

CDR3 residues: CASRGAYNTGELFF. The DNA of the CDR3 is TGTGCCAGCAGAGGGGCTTACAACACCGGGGAGCTGTTTTTT. The V and J genes are TRBV2 and TRBJ2-2, with TRBD1 as a possible D gene (5 bases). This CDR3 is built from 14 residues. V lost 6 bases and J lost 2, with 10 bases in between. Germline values: CDR1 SNHLY, CDR2 FYNNEI.

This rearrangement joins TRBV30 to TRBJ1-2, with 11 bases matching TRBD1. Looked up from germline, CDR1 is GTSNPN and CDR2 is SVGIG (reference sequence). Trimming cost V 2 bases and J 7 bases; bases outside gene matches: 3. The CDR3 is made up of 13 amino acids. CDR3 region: CAWSLGTGGGYTF. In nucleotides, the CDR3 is TGTGCCTGGAGTTTGGGGACAGGGGGTGGCTACACCTTC.

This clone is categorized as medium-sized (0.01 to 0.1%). CDR3 bases: TGTGCCAGCAGTGAATCGAGCGGAAGAACCAATGAGCAGTTCTTC. This encodes CASSESSGRTNEQFF. The J gene is TRBJ2-1, the V gene TRBV2; tentative D call: TRBD2 (5 bases). Germline V gene lookup returns CDR1 SNHLY and CDR2 FYNNEI. Trimming removed 2 bases from V and 6 bases from J, with 14 bases in between. This CDR3 spans 15 amino acids.